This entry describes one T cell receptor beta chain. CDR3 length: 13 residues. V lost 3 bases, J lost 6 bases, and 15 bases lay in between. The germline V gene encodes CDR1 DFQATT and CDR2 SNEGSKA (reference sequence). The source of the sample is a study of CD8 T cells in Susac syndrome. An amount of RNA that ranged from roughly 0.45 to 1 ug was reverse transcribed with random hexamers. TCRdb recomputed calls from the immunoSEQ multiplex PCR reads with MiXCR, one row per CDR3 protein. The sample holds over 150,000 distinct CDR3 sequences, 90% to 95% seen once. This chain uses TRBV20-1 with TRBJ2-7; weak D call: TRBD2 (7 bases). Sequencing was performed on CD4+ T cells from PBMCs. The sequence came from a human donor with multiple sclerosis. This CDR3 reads CSASGGGASEQYF. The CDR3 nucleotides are TGCAGTGCTAGTGGAGGGGGGGCGTCCGAGCAGTACTTC.